This passage covers 16 T cell receptor beta chains from one sample sequenced in a study of radiotherapy plus CTLA-4 blockade in lung cancer. The data were produced by immunoSEQ multiplex PCR, yet TCRdb's version contains in-frame clones alone and is incomplete. This table has about 110,000 clones, roughly 84% appearing once. Sequencing used peripheral blood, obtained from a patient treated with radiotherapy plus ipilimumab. Receptors were obtained from a human donor with non-small cell lung cancer that progressed on radiotherapy plus ipilimumab. Some clones in this sample may be carry-over from other donors' samples.

The rearrangement uses TRBV7-3 and TRBJ1-1; 7 nucleotides agree with TRBD1. V gave up 5 bases and J gave up 5 bases; unmatched junction bases: 8. The germline gives CDR1 SGHTA, CDR2 FQGTGA. The CDR3 covers 14 residues. The CDR3 is CASSPRQGGTEAFF. For the CDR3, the DNA is TGTGCCAGCAGCCCCCGGCAGGGGGGGACTGAAGCTTTCTTT.

The chain joins TRBV14 to TRBJ2-1; TRBD2 is a possible D gene (7 bases). V was shortened by 2 bases and J by 1 base, with 15 bases between the two germline ends. Germline V gene sequence: CDR1 SGHDN, CDR2 FVKESK. CDR3 length: 17 residues. The CDR3 region is CASSQLRGAGSYNEQFF. CDR3 nucleotide sequence: TGTGCCAGCAGCCAACTTCGGGGGGCGGGTTCCTACAATGAGCAGTTCTTC.

This chain connects TRBV5-1 to TRBJ1-1, with a weak D call TRBD1 (6 bases). The CDR3 runs to 15 residues. The V gene lost 2 bases and the J gene lost 4 bases, with 15 bases spanning the gap. Per the germline V gene, CDR1 is SGHRS and CDR2 is YFSETQ. DNA of the CDR3: TGCGCCAGCAGCTTTCACAGGGCACCCCCCACTGAAGCTTTCTTT. Protein product: CASSFHRAPPTEAFF.

The J gene is TRBJ1-5, the V gene TRBV23-1; 7 nucleotides match TRBD1. TRBV23-1 is an open reading frame, and its role is uncertain. The CDR3 length is 16 residues. Trimming removed 4 bases from V and 0 bases from J; junction bases left unmatched: 6. CDR3 in amino acids: CASSRADRDSNQPQHF. The CDR3, as DNA: TGCGCCAGCAGTCGAGCTGACAGGGATAGCAATCAGCCCCAGCATTTT.

This chain connects TRBV6-6 to TRBJ1-6; D remains unclear. V dropped 6 bases and J dropped 1 base, with 10 bases sitting between them. Germline lookup yields CDR1 MNHNY and CDR2 SVGAGI (reference sequence). The CDR3 extends over 15 amino acids. The CDR3 spells CASSQLSSYNSPLHF. The DNA of the CDR3 is TGTGCCAGCAGCCAGCTCAGTTCCTATAATTCACCCCTCCACTTT.

This chain uses TRBV7-2 with TRBJ2-7; no definite D call. Between the trimmed V and J ends, which lost 3 bases and 2 bases, there was a span of 14 bases. The CDR3 extends over 15 amino acids. CDR1 is SGHTA, CDR2 FQGNSA, per germline. The CDR3 is CASSLRPEQTYEQYF. The CDR3 region has the DNA TGTGCCAGCAGCTTGAGGCCAGAACAAACCTACGAGCAGTACTTC.

With respect to this clone: The same CDR3 is also encoded by other DNA sequences in this sample. This sequence joins TRBV18 and TRBJ2-7; D ambiguous. Germline V gene sequence: CDR1 KGHSH, CDR2 LQKENI. Trimming removed 3 bases from V and 1 base from J, with 7 bases in between. The CDR3 totals 13 residues. CDR3 bases: TGTGCCAGCTCACCCGGTGTGTCCTACGAGCAGTACTTC. Amino acid sequence: CASSPGVSYEQYF.

Details on this clone: The sample holds other DNA sequences that translate to the same CDR3. The gene calls are TRBV18 and TRBJ2-2; perhaps TRBD1 as D (6 bases). The CDR3 has 14 amino acids. V lost 3 bases to trimming and J lost 1 base, with 6 bases between them. Germline V gives CDR1 KGHSH, CDR2 LQKENI. CDR3 DNA sequence: TGTGCCAGCTCACCGGACAGGAACACCGGGGAGCTGTTTTTT. Translation gives CASSPDRNTGELFF. The full variable domain, in which reference TRBV18 and TRBJ2-2 provide the parts outside the CDR3, is NAGVMQNPRHLVRRRGQEARLRCSPMKGHSHVYWYRQLPEEGLKFMVYLQKENIIDESGMPKERFSAEFPKEGPSILRIQQVVRGDSAAYFCASSPDRNTGELFFGEGSRLTVL.

The chain recombines TRBV13 with TRBJ1-2; TRBD1 agrees at 7 bases. This CDR3 comprises 15 residues. V lost 5 bases to trimming and J lost 2 bases; unmatched junction nucleotides: 8. Germline CDR1 is PRHDT and CDR2 is FYEKMQ (reference sequence). CDR3 sequence reads: CASSPRPGGNYGYTF. For the CDR3, the DNA is TGTGCCAGCAGCCCTCGGCCAGGGGGGAACTATGGCTACACCTTC.

The chain employs TRBV5-1 and TRBJ2-2; the D gene is possibly TRBD2 (6 bases). This CDR3 is built from 15 residues. Germline CDR1 is SGHRS and CDR2 is YFSETQ. V lost 4 bases and J lost 6, with 16 bases in between. The CDR3 is CASSTGVSIPGELFF. CDR3 coding DNA: TGCGCCAGCAGCACGGGGGTTTCAATCCCCGGGGAGCTGTTTTTT. Supplemented by reference TRBV5-1 and TRBJ2-2, the full variable domain reads KAGVTQTPRYLIKTRGQQVTLSCSPISGHRSVSWYQQTPGQGLQFLFEYFSETQRNKGNFPGRFSGRQFSNSRSEMNVSTLELGDSALYLCASSTGVSIPGELFFGEGSRLTVL.

This chain connects TRBV7-3 to TRBJ2-7; 9 bases are a match to TRBD1. The CDR3 runs 14 residues. V lost 5 bases and J lost 4; bases outside the gene matches: 6. Germline V gene data show CDR1 as SGHTA and CDR2 as FQGTGA. The CDR3 DNA follows: TGTGCCAGCAGCCACGGACAGGGGAATTACGAGCAGTACTTC. Translated, it gives CASSHGQGNYEQYF.

The chain recombines TRBV5-1 with TRBJ2-2, with TRBD2 matching over 11 bases. CDR3 length: 17 residues. V was pared by 2 bases and J by 6 bases, with 9 bases of the junction left unmatched. Germline CDR1 reads SGHRS; CDR2 reads YFSETQ. The CDR3 is CASSFTLAGGDAGELFF. The CDR3 DNA follows: TGCGCCAGCAGCTTCACTCTAGCGGGGGGAGATGCCGGGGAGCTGTTTTTT.

The J gene is TRBJ1-2, the V gene TRBV4-3, with D hard to call. The CDR3 has 13 amino acids. Germline CDR1 and CDR2: LGHNA and YSLEER. V dropped 0 bases and J dropped 5 bases, with 7 bases sitting between them. In nucleotides, the CDR3 is TGCGCCAGCAGCCAAGAACGGCTATATGGCTACACCTTC. Amino acid sequence: CASSQERLYGYTF.

The rearrangement links TRBV7-3 to TRBJ2-2, with D maybe TRBD1 (6 bases). The ends were cut back, 5 bases at V and 4 bases at J, with 11 bases in the middle. This CDR3 comprises 14 residues. Germline-derived CDR1 and CDR2 are SGHTA and FQGTGA. DNA for the CDR3: TGTGCCAGCAGCCTAGGACAGAGCACCGGGGAGCTGTTTTTT. Protein product: CASSLGQSTGELFF.

The chain recombines TRBV29-1 with TRBJ1-2, with 9 bases identical to TRBD1. The CDR3 runs to 14 residues. The germline V gene has CDR1 SQVTM and CDR2 ANQGSEA. V lost 4 bases, J lost 6 bases, and 9 bases stayed unmatched. CDR3 loop: CSVAGPGTGNGYTF. The CDR3, as DNA: TGCAGCGTTGCCGGCCCCGGGACAGGGAATGGCTACACCTTC. The entire variable domain, with the rest obtained from reference TRBV29-1 and TRBJ1-2, is as follows: SAVISQKPSRDICQRGTSLTIQCQVDSQVTMMFWYRQQPGQSLTLIATANQGSEATYESGFVIDKFPISRPNLTFSTLTVSNMSPEDSSIYLCSVAGPGTGNGYTFGSGTRLTVV.

V usage is TRBV11-2 and J usage is TRBJ1-1, with unresolved D. With 0 bases removed from V and 11 bases from J, the gap between germline ends came to 13 bases. CDR3 length equals 13 residues. Per the germline V gene, CDR1 is SGHAT and CDR2 is FQNNGV. The CDR3 sequence is CASSLEGSLRAFF. Here the CDR3 DNA reads TGTGCCAGCAGCTTAGAGGGATCCCTAAGGGCTTTCTTT.